This T cell receptor (beta chain) was obtained from a study of blood T cell repertoires in COVID-19. Background on the study: Researchers got acute and convalescent COVID-19 samples from the United States, Italy and Spain. PBMCs, B-cell-depleted T cells, or T cells were the source of the cDNA or gDNA that made up the material.

As handled by the study authors: It was from reference gene primer amplification that nucleated cell counts were estimated. Measured with immunoSEQ multiplex PCR; TCRdb has only the in-frame clones, and not every one. The V and J calls and the clone size are those of that table, but D and trimming were determined from the DNA. The sample records approximately 98,000 clones, roughly 80% being singletons. Germline CDR1 is MDHEN and CDR2 is SYDVKM. V lost 11 bases to trimming and J lost 9 bases, with 22 bases between them. CDR3 size: 13 residues. The sample taken for sequencing was peripheral blood. The clonotype originates from a woman of 80 years or more with acute or convalescent COVID-19. The gene calls are TRBV28 and TRBJ1-1; tentatively, D is TRBD1 (5 bases). CDR3 loop: CAVRGGSPPQAFF. CDR3 nucleotide sequence: TGTGCCGTCCGTGGGGGGAGTCCACCCCAAGCTTTCTTT.